The 23 T cell receptor beta chains given below trace back to one sample, sequenced in a study of T cell repertoires in cytomegalovirus infection (dated by TCRdb to between 2018 and 2021). Sequencing was carried out with an Illumina HiSeq 1500. TCRdb handled the public reads itself, with Q25 trimming in fastp and clone calling in MiXCR, and kept productive beta chains. Entries that share a CDR3 protein sequence are merged under the most common genes and DNA. Counted in this sample were a few hundred thousand distinct CDR3 sequences; about 15% of them appeared once. About 45% of the sample lies in the top ten. Material for sequencing was CD8+ T cells from PBMCs. These receptors were obtained from a human donor in good health (CMV status not recorded). Some clones in this sample may be carry-over from other donors' samples.

The chain recombines TRBV5-1 with TRBJ2-1; a possible D gene is TRBD1 (5 bases). The CDR3 length is 14 residues. The V and J ends lost 0 bases and 5 bases respectively, with 9 bases between them. Germline values: CDR1 SGHRS, CDR2 YFSETQ. CDR3 DNA sequence: TGCGCCAGCAGCTTGGCAGTAGGGGACAATGAGCAGTTCTTC. This sequence encodes CASSLAVGDNEQFF.

The V gene is TRBV20-1, the J gene TRBJ2-7; 11 bases align to TRBD1. V lost 3 bases and J lost 5; bases outside the gene matches: 6. Looked up from germline, CDR1 is DFQATT and CDR2 is SNEGSKA (reference sequence). CDR3 length equals 14 residues. CDR3: CSASTGTGGHEQYF. The CDR3 nucleotides read TGCAGTGCTAGCACCGGGACAGGGGGACACGAGCAGTACTTC.

This clonotype was observed a single time. The chain carries TRBV4-1 and TRBJ1-1, with D possibly matching TRBD1 (5 bases). The germline V gene encodes CDR1 MGHRA and CDR2 YSYEKL. The CDR3 consists of 16 residues. Trimming removed 0 bases from V and 4 bases from J, with 15 bases in between. As DNA, the CDR3 is TGCGCCAGCAGCCAAGAATACGGGCAGGGATTCACTGAAGCTTTCTTT. Protein: CASSQEYGQGFTEAFF.

Ten or more counts support this clonotype. V is TRBV6-1 and J is TRBJ1-1; D is unresolved. V was trimmed by 1 base and J by 0 bases, leaving 9 bases between them. The CDR3 runs to 15 residues. Per germline, CDR1 MNHNS and CDR2 SASEGT. CDR3 in amino acids: CASSEELGLNTEAFF. The CDR3 coding sequence is TGTGCCAGCAGTGAAGAGCTAGGCTTGAACACTGAAGCTTTCTTT.

There are a few counts of this clonotype. The chain uses TRBV5-6 and TRBJ1-1, with TRBD1 matching over 12 bases. CDR3 size: 16 residues. The trim removed 3 bases at V and 4 bases at J, leaving 7 bases unmatched. CDR1 SGHDT and CDR2 YYEEEE come from the germline V gene. DNA of the CDR3: TGTGCCAGCAGCTGGGGGACAGGGGGCGAAAGCACTGAAGCTTTCTTT. Translating it yields CASSWGTGGESTEAFF.

This chain joins TRBV27 and TRBJ2-5; D is unresolved. The CDR3 spans 13 residues. Germline CDR1 reads MNHEY; CDR2 reads SMNVEV (reference sequence). The germline V and J ends were trimmed by 8 bases and 3 bases, with 13 bases remaining between them. The CDR3, as DNA: TGTGCCAGCTTCGGATGGGCGGAAGAGACCCAGTACTTC. Amino acids: CASFGWAEETQYF.

The chain links TRBV28 to TRBJ2-3; possibly TRBD1 for D (6 bases). The V end lost 5 bases, the J end lost 2 bases, and 11 bases lay between the germline ends. There are 14 residues in the CDR3. CDR1 and CDR2 from the germline V gene are MDHEN and SYDVKM. The chain's CDR3 is CASSLDRYTDTQYF. CDR3 coding DNA: TGTGCCAGCAGTCTGGACAGATACACAGATACGCAGTATTTT. The whole variable domain, filled in from reference TRBV28 and TRBJ2-3, reads DVKVTQSSRYLVKRTGEKVFLECVQDMDHENMFWYRQDPGLGLRLIYFSYDVKMKEKGDIPEGYSVSREKKERFSLILESASTNQTSMYLCASSLDRYTDTQYFGPGTRLTVL.

As for this clonotype: Just one base apart from a much larger clone, this may be a read error. In nucleotides, the CDR3 is TGTGCCAGCAGCGTAGACGGGGTGCGCAATCAGCCCCAGCATTTT. This gives the protein CASSVDGVRNQPQHF. This chain links TRBV2 with TRBJ1-5; D remains ambiguous. Germline CDR1 is SNHLY and CDR2 is FYNNEI. The CDR3 is 15 residues long. Trimming cost V 6 bases and J 2 bases, with 14 bases left between them.

V is TRBV6-1 and J is TRBJ2-1; 8 bases align to TRBD2. Losses at the gene ends were 6 bases for V and 6 bases for J; bases not matched to a gene: 10. Germline V lookup: CDR1 MNHNS, CDR2 SASEGT. The CDR3 runs 15 residues. The CDR3 DNA follows: TGTGCCAGCAGATTTAGCGGGGCCGCGACCAATGAGCAGTTCTTC. It translates to CASRFSGAATNEQFF.

Many counts were recorded for this clonotype. The genes are TRBV7-2 and TRBJ1-2; D is unclear. Trimming stripped 0 bases from V and 0 bases from J, with 5 bases between. CDR3 length: 14 residues. Germline loops: CDR1 SGHTA, CDR2 FQGNSA. The CDR3 loop is CASSLAGANYGYTF. The CDR3 nucleotides are TGTGCCAGCAGCTTAGCTGGAGCTAACTATGGCTACACCTTC.

This clonotype was picked up a small number of times. The chain employs TRBV2 and TRBJ2-1; 7 nucleotides match TRBD1. Germline CDR1 SNHLY, CDR2 FYNNEI. Trimming took 5 bases from V and 8 from J; bases not matched to a gene: 3. The CDR3 has 12 amino acids. CDR3 region: CASSFRGYEQFF. CDR3 in DNA: TGTGCCAGCAGTTTCAGGGGGTATGAGCAGTTCTTC.

About this clonotype: A much larger clone is a single base away; this may be a read error. The chain is built from TRBV7-6 and TRBJ1-5; 9 nucleotides align to TRBD1. Germline V gene lookup returns CDR1 SGHVS and CDR2 FNYEAQ. The CDR3 runs to 16 residues. This chain's CDR3 is CPSSAGTGWSNQPQHF. The CDR3 DNA sequence: TGTCCCAGCAGCGCAGGGACAGGGTGGAGCAATCAGCCCCAGCATTTT.

This clonotype was recorded many times. This chain joins TRBV12-3 or TRBV12-4 and TRBJ2-2, with 7 bases identical to TRBD2. Unmatched junction bases numbered 11, after V lost 7 bases and J lost 6 bases. This CDR3 contains 15 residues. CDR3 in DNA: TGTGCCAGCACCCCCTGGGAGGGGCCTCCCGGGGAGCTGTTTTTT. Translated, it gives CASTPWEGPPGELFF.

This clonotype was counted between two and nine times. This chain links TRBV2 with TRBJ1-6; no firm D call. CDR1 SNHLY and CDR2 FYNNEI come from the germline V gene. The ends were cut back, 10 bases at V and 2 bases at J, with 12 bases in the middle. This CDR3 is 14 amino acids long. Here the CDR3 reads CATSGVPYNSPLHF. In DNA form, the CDR3 reads TGTGCCACATCCGGAGTACCCTATAATTCACCCCTCCACTTT.

This sequence joins TRBV27 and TRBJ2-5, with D perhaps matching TRBD2 (5 bases). Germline CDR1 is MNHEY and CDR2 is SMNVEV (reference sequence). The CDR3 sequence is 15 residues long. The germline V and J ends were trimmed by 0 bases and 4 bases, with 12 bases remaining between them. The CDR3 sequence: CASSLSPTRRETQYF. CDR3 nucleotide sequence: TGTGCCAGCAGTTTATCCCCCACTAGGCGAGAGACCCAGTACTTC.

Only a few counts were recorded for this clonotype. The chain carries TRBV5-6 and TRBJ2-6, with D unresolved. Looked up from germline, CDR1 is SGHDT and CDR2 is YYEEEE. The germline V and J ends were trimmed by 0 bases and 6 bases, with 13 bases remaining between them. This CDR3 region has 16 residues. The CDR3 spells CASSLATEILANVLTF. The CDR3 DNA sequence: TGTGCCAGCAGCTTGGCCACCGAAATTTTGGCCAACGTCCTGACTTTC.

V usage is TRBV20-1 and J usage is TRBJ2-1, with 13 bases that match TRBD2. Germline lookup yields CDR1 DFQATT and CDR2 SNEGSKA (reference sequence). The V and J ends lost 0 bases and 0 bases, in that order; junction bases with no gene match: 11. The CDR3 is made up of 20 amino acids. The CDR3 DNA reads TGCAGTGCTAGAGATAGAGGGACTAGCGGGGCGATCAGCTCCTACAATGAGCAGTTCTTC. This translates into CSARDRGTSGAISSYNEQFF.

This chain uses TRBV20-1 with TRBJ2-7; 16 positions agree with TRBD2. CDR1 and CDR2 (germline): DFQATT, SNEGSKA (reference sequence). J lost 4 bases, V lost 5 bases, and 5 bases had no gene match. The CDR3 totals 15 residues. CDR3 bases: TGCAGTGCTTCCGGGACTAGCGGGGGGGCTTACGAGCAGTACTTC. It translates to CSASGTSGGAYEQYF.

This chain links TRBV6-1 with TRBJ2-7, with D perhaps matching TRBD1 (6 bases). This CDR3 is built from 15 residues. V lost 0 bases to trimming and J lost 3 bases, with 12 bases between them. The germline gives CDR1 MNHNS, CDR2 SASEGT. This chain's CDR3 is CASSEAPRGIYEQYF. In DNA form, the CDR3 reads TGTGCCAGCAGTGAAGCCCCCAGGGGTATCTACGAGCAGTACTTC.

This clonotype was observed a handful of times. The genes are TRBV29-1 and TRBJ1-2, with 9 bases lining up with TRBD1. Germline values: CDR1 SQVTM, CDR2 ANQGSEA. V gave up 5 bases and J gave up 4 bases; unmatched junction bases: 8. The CDR3 contains 14 residues. Here the CDR3 reads CSVHRQGVAYGYTF. The CDR3 DNA reads as TGCAGCGTTCATCGACAGGGGGTTGCCTATGGCTACACCTTC.

V and J are TRBV6-6 and TRBJ2-1; no clear D gene. The germline CDR1 and CDR2 sequences are MNHNY and SVGAGI (reference sequence). There are 14 residues in the CDR3. V lost 2 bases and J 0 bases, leaving 5 bases between the germline ends. The CDR3 bases are TGTGCCAGCAGTTACGGGCACTCCTACAATGAGCAGTTCTTC. Its translation is CASSYGHSYNEQFF.

The V gene is TRBV6-2 or TRBV6-3, the J gene TRBJ1-2; D is unresolved. The ends were cut back, 9 bases at V and 9 bases at J, with 29 bases in the middle. CDR1 and CDR2 (germline): MNHEY, SVGEGT. This CDR3 is 16 amino acids long. CDR3 protein: CARSEDGPLFAQSYTF. In DNA form, the CDR3 reads TGTGCCAGAAGCGAGGACGGGCCATTATTCGCTCAGAGCTACACCTTC.

This clonotype appeared a few times. The chain couples TRBV6-2 or TRBV6-3 to TRBJ2-7, with 7 bases that match TRBD2. The CDR3 runs to 15 residues. Germline-derived CDR1 and CDR2 are MNHEY and SVGEGT. Trimming removed 4 bases from V and 6 bases from J; junction bases left unmatched: 12. The CDR3 nucleotides read TGTGCCAGCAGTTTCCCCGGGACTATGGGGCGCGAGCAGTACTTC. It is translated as CASSFPGTMGREQYF.